This T cell receptor beta chain was sequenced in a study of blood T cells in healthy people across ages. Regarding the study as a whole: The study found more naive CD4+ cells and higher diversity in long-lived than aged donors.

CDR3 length: 13 amino acids. The germline V gene has CDR1 DFQATT and CDR2 SNEGSKA (reference sequence). The V gene lost 5 bases and the J gene lost 0 bases, with 9 bases spanning the gap. No fewer than 6 million PBMCs went into each sample. As concerns this clonotype: Its antigen is not known.

A sample-barcoded 5' primer and a J-beta primer mix were used in a second PCR of roughly 7 to 12 cycles. With 12 random nucleotides, a template-switch adaptor tagged each individual cDNA molecule. TCRdb recomputed calls from the 5' RACE reads with MiXCR, one row per CDR3 protein. The table shows over a million distinct CDR3 sequences, with approximately 59% occurring only once. The source is a young man in good health. Sequencing was carried out using blood. The V and J genes are TRBV20-1 and TRBJ2-3; D is possibly TRBD2 (6 bases). CDR3 loop: CSAQGLSTDTQYF. Here the CDR3 DNA reads TGCAGTGCTCAGGGACTTAGCACAGATACGCAGTATTTT.